Here is one TCR beta chain with its context. Antigen specificity is unknown. The record originates from a study of T cell repertoires in cytomegalovirus infection. Study overall: Peptides in the study included HLA-C-restricted and HLA-B-restricted CMV epitopes.

This CDR3 spans 12 amino acids. Trimming took 6 bases from V and 9 from J, leaving 12 bases between them. Per the germline V gene, CDR1 is SGHVS and CDR2 is FNYEAQ. MiXCR was run by TCRdb on the reads, yielding one entry per CDR3 protein. The table shows approximately 590,000 distinct CDR3 sequences, with around two fifths occurring only once. The receptor's source is a human donor in good health (CMV status not recorded). Some clones in this sample may be carry-over from other donors' samples. J is TRBJ2-1 and V is TRBV7-6, with a tentative D call TRBD2 (5 bases). Sample: cultured PBMCs, taken from culture after CMV antigen stimulation. CDR3 in amino acids: CASSFGVGEQFF. Here the CDR3 DNA reads TGTGCCAGCAGTTTCGGGGTGGGTGAGCAGTTCTTC.